These 9 T cell receptor beta chains share one sample of origin, sequenced in a study of T-cell memory formation after mild COVID-19. TCRdb re-derived calls from the 5' RACE reads in MiXCR, one entry per CDR3 protein. The data contain 400,000 to 550,000 distinct CDR3 sequences, 20% to 30% of them singletons. Sequencing used PBMCs or a T cell subset sorted from them (not recorded which). These receptors were collected from an adult woman who had mild COVID-19 (a few samples of this study predate the infection). Cell type and time point are not known.

This clonotype was found once. The chain has TRBV24-1 and TRBJ2-2; unclear D gene. Trimming left V 7 bases short and J 3 bases short, with 8 bases between. In germline, CDR1 is KGHDR, CDR2 SFDVKD. The CDR3 has 13 residues. This CDR3 is CATRGRDTGELFF. The CDR3 coding sequence is TGTGCCACCAGGGGAAGGGACACCGGGGAGCTGTTTTTT.

CDR3 DNA: TGTGCCAGCAGCCCGTGGACAGGGGGCGTTGGCGGGGAGCTGTTTTTT. This translates into CASSPWTGGVGGELFF. The gene calls are TRBV7-9 and TRBJ2-2; 11 bases agree with TRBD1. The germline V gene has CDR1 SEHNR and CDR2 FQNEAQ (reference sequence). This CDR3 has 16 amino acids. The junction had 9 bases not matched to a gene; V was cut back by 5 bases and J by 7 bases.

V gene TRBV7-9 combines with J gene TRBJ2-7; 7 bases map to TRBD1. Germline V gene lookup returns CDR1 SEHNR and CDR2 FQNEAQ (reference sequence). The CDR3 covers 16 residues. V trimming: 4 bases; J trimming: 2 bases; junction bases outside the gene matches: 11. The CDR3 DNA follows: TGTGCCAGCAGCTCGACGGACAGGACGATCACCTACGAGCAGTACTTC. Its translation: CASSSTDRTITYEQYF.

This clonotype was detected only a few times. The chain joins TRBV12-3 or TRBV12-4 to TRBJ1-5; no clear D gene. Trimming took 6 bases from V and 1 from J, leaving 7 bases between them. The CDR3 is 13 amino acids. CDR3 in DNA: TGTGCCAGCAGCATAAAAAGCAATCAGCCCCAGCATTTT. Amino acid sequence: CASSIKSNQPQHF.

The chain carries TRBV7-9 and TRBJ1-2, with D possibly matching TRBD1 (5 bases). This CDR3 region has 17 residues. Germline CDR1 and CDR2: SEHNR and FQNEAQ (reference sequence). V was pared by 7 bases and J by 2 bases, with 23 bases between. CDR3 DNA: TGTGCCAGCATCTCGACCGGAGCGGGGACTCTGAACTATGGCTACACCTTC. The encoded protein is CASISTGAGTLNYGYTF. Together with reference TRBV7-9 and TRBJ1-2, the CDR3 gives the full variable domain: DTGVSQNPRHKITKRGQNVTFRCDPISEHNRLYWYRQTLGQGPEFLTYFQNEAQLEKSRLLSDRFSAERPKGSFSTLEIQRTEQGDSAMYLCASISTGAGTLNYGYTFGSGTRLTVV.

V is TRBV10-3 and J is TRBJ2-1; 9 nucleotides agree with TRBD1. This CDR3 spans 15 amino acids. With 2 bases clipped from V and 9 bases from J, the junction kept 8 bases outside the gene matches. From germline, CDR1 is ENHRY and CDR2 SYGVKD. The CDR3 sequence: CAISEPGQGLGEQFF. The CDR3, as DNA: TGTGCCATCAGTGAGCCGGGACAGGGTCTGGGTGAGCAGTTCTTC.

J is TRBJ2-2 and V is TRBV9; either TRBD1 or TRBD2 may supply D (5 bases each). Germline loops: CDR1 SGDLS, CDR2 YYNGEE. Trimming pared 4 bases from V and 0 bases from J, leaving 16 bases between. The CDR3 has 17 amino acids. As DNA, the CDR3 is TGTGCCAGCAGCCCCCGGGGCAATCTCGCGAACACCGGGGAGCTGTTTTTT. Its translation: CASSPRGNLANTGELFF.

V and J are TRBV6-6 and TRBJ2-1; TRBD2 matches at 11 bases. Gene TRBJ2-7 matches the end of the DNA better, so the J call may be wrong. CDR1 is MNHNY and CDR2 is SVGAGI in the germline V gene (reference sequence). The CDR3 loop spans 16 amino acids. The CDR3 region has the DNA TGTGCCAGCAGTTACCCGACTAGCGGGGAGTACAATGAGCAGTACTTC. It codes for CASSYPTSGEYNEQYF.

This clonotype was found a few times. The CDR3 here is CASSLVGGGTEAFF. CDR3 sequence (DNA): TGTGCCAGCAGCCTGGTGGGGGGTGGGACTGAAGCTTTCTTT. V usage is TRBV7-2 and J usage is TRBJ1-1, with D maybe TRBD1 (5 bases). The CDR3 has 14 residues. With 5 bases removed from V and 5 bases from J, the gap between germline ends came to 15 bases. Germline CDR1 and CDR2: SGHTA and FQGNSA.